This T cell receptor beta chain was identified during a study of blood T cell repertoires in COVID-19. Across the study: In each case, the material was cDNA or gDNA derived from T cells, B-cell-depleted T cells, or PBMCs.

There are 14 residues in the CDR3. Trimming at V came to 6 bases and at J to 11 bases, leaving 10 bases not matched to a gene. From germline, CDR1 is MNHEY and CDR2 SMNVEV (reference sequence). Clones were read by immunoSEQ multiplex PCR, and TCRdb kept only the in-frame ones, dropping some. The table lists fewer than 250,000 clones, approximately 80% of them singletons. The rearrangement joins TRBV27 to TRBJ1-6; 7 bases are shared with TRBD1. This clonotype was sampled from a woman aged 80 or older with COVID-19, enrolled during active disease. Sequenced sample: peripheral blood. The CDR3 DNA sequence: TGTGCCAGCAGGCCGGGACAGAAATTTACACCCCTCCACTTT. As protein: CASRPGQKFTPLHF.